This TCR beta chain was sequenced in a study of shared clonotypes between healthy human individuals. As for the study in general: CD4 naive and CD4 memory each took three plates per donor, while CD8 naive took two and CD8 memory one. Study-wide results and limits: Some clonotypes were shared by all four sorted-subset donors, while others were not shared. The non-shared ones had lower generation probabilities than the shared ones.

CDR3 length equals 19 residues. J was trimmed by 1 base and V by 11 bases; bases with no gene match: 23. The germline V gene has CDR1 LNHDA and CDR2 SQIVND (reference sequence). Naive CD8 cells lacked CD45RO and underwent positive selection for CCR7, leaving out terminally differentiated effector memory CD45RA+ cells. In the study's own analysis: Junction-only sequences produced by ImmunoSEQ had no quality scores, so filtering differed. Clones were sequenced by immunoSEQ multiplex PCR, and TCRdb holds only the in-frame ones, with some missing. D and trimming come from the DNA, and the V and J calls and clone size come from that table. Of about 2 million clones listed, roughly 95% are singletons. Points on this clone: Its target is unknown.

Sequencing was performed on naive CD8+ T cells sorted from blood. The V and J genes are TRBV19 and TRBJ1-1; TRBD1 agrees at 9 bases. The TCR comes from a man aged 18 to 29 in good health. CDR3 sequence: CASKATPGQGRPPNTEAFF. The DNA of the CDR3 is TGTGCCTCTAAAGCCACGCCGGGACAGGGACGACCACCGAACACTGAAGCTTTCTTT.